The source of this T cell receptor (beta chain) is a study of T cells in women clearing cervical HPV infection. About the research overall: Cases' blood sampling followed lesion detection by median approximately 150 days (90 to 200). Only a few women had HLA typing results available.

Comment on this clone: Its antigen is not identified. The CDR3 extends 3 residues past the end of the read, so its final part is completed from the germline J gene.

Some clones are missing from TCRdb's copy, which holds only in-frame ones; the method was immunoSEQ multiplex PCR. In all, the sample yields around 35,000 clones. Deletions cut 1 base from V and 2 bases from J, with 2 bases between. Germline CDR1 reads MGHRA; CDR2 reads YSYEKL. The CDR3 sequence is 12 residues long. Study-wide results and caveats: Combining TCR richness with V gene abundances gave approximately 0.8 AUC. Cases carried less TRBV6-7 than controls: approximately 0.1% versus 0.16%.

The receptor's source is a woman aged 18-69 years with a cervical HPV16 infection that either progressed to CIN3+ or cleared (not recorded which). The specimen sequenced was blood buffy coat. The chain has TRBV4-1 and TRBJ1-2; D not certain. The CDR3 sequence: CASSQANYGYTF. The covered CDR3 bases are TGCGCCAGCAGCCAAGCAAACTATGGC.